Sequencing of this TCR beta chain was carried out in a study of read filtering for tumor transcriptome and immune sequencing. Study-wide background: Mean patient age was roughly 61 years, range about 47 to 85; 17 male, 11 to 15 female. DNase treatment preceded whole-transcriptome library preparation.

Study conclusions and caveats: Sorted CD138-negative bone marrow cells were not purified T cells.

This clonotype was recorded at least ten times. Its antigen is still unknown. From 400 to 450 ng of RNA, a library with molecular barcoded alpha/delta and beta/gamma adaptors was made. Using its own MiXCR run on the reads, TCRdb lists one record per CDR3 protein. The sample carries fewer than 45,000 distinct CDR3 sequences, roughly 12% recorded once. The CDR3 is 13 residues long. From germline, CDR1 is KGHSH and CDR2 LQKENI. V gave up 3 bases and J gave up 3 bases, with 7 bases separating them. The receptor comes from a donor at least 40 years old with multiple myeloma. Sequenced sample: a population of CD138-negative cells sorted from bone marrow. This chain connects TRBV18 to TRBJ2-3; D is ambiguous. The CDR3 sequence is CASSPPSTDTQYF. CDR3 coding DNA: TGTGCCAGCTCACCCCCGAGTACAGATACGCAGTATTTT.